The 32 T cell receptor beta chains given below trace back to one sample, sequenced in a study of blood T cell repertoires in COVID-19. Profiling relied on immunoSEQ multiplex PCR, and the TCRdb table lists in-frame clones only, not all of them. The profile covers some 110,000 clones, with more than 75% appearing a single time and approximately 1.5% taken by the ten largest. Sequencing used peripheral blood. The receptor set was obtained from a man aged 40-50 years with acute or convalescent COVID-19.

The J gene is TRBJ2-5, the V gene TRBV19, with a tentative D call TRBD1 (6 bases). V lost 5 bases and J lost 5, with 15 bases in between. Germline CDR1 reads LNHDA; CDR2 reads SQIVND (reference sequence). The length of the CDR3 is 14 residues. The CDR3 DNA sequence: TGTGCCAGTAGTGGCGGGCAGGGGTGGGAGACCCAGTACTTC. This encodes CASSGGQGWETQYF.

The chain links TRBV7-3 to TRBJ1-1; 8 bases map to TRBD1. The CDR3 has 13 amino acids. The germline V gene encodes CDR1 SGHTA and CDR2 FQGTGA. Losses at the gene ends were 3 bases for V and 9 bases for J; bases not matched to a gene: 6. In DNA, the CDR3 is TGTGCCAGCAGCTTGACAGGGGTCGGGAAAGCTTTCTTT. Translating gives CASSLTGVGKAFF.

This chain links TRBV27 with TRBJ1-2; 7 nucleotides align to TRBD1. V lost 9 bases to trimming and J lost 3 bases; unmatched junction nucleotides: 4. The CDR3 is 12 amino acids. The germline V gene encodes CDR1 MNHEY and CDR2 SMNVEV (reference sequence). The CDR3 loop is CASYRGDYGYTF. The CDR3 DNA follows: TGTGCCAGTTACAGGGGAGACTATGGCTACACCTTC.

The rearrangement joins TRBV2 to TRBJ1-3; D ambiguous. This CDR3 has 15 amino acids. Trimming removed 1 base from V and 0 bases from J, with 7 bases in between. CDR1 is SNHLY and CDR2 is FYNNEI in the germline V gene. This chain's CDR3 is CASSEGLVSGNTIYF. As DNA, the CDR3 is TGTGCCAGCAGTGAAGGTCTCGTCTCTGGAAACACCATATATTTT.

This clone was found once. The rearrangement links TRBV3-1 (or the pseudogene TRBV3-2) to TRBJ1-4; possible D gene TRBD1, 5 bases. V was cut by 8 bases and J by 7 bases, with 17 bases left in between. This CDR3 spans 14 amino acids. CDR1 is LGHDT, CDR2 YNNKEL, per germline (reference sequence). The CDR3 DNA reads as TGTGCCAGCCGCTTGGGGGGGTCGAGTGAAAAACTGTTTTTT. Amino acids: CASRLGGSSEKLFF.

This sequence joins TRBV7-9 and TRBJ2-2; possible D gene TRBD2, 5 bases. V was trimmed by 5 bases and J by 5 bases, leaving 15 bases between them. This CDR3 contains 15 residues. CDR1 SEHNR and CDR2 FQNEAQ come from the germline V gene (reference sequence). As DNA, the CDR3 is TGTGCCAGCAGCCGCACTAATGGGAGAACCGGGGAGCTGTTTTTT. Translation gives CASSRTNGRTGELFF.

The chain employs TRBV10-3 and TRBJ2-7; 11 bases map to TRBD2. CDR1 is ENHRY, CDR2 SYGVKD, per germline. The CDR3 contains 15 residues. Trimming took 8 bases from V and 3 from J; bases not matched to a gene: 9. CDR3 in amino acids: CAIANLAGGFYEQYF. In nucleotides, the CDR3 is TGTGCCATCGCAAACCTAGCGGGGGGTTTCTACGAGCAGTACTTC.

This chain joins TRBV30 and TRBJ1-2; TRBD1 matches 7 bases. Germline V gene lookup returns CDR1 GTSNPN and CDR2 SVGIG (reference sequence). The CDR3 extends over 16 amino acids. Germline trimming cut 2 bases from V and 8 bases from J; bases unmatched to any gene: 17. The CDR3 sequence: CAWSPLSSGGSGGYTF. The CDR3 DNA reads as TGTGCCTGGAGTCCACTCTCGTCAGGGGGGTCTGGAGGCTACACCTTC.

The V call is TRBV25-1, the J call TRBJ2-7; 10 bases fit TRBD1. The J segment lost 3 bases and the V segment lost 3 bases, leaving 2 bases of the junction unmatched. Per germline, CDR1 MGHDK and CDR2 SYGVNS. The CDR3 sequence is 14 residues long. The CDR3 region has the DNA TGTGCCAGCAGTGAGGGACAGGGGCTCTACGAGCAGTACTTC. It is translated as CASSEGQGLYEQYF.

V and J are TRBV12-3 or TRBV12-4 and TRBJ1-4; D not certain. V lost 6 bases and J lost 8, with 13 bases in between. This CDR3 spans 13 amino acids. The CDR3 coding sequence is TGTGCCAGCAGCCGAGAAGGGAGCGAAAAACTGTTTTTT. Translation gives CASSREGSEKLFF.

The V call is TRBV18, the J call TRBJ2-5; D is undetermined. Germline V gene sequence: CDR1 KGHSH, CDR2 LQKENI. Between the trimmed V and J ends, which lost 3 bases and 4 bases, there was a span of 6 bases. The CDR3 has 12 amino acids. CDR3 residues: CASSPFGETQYF. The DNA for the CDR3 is TGTGCCAGCTCACCCTTCGGAGAGACCCAGTACTTC.

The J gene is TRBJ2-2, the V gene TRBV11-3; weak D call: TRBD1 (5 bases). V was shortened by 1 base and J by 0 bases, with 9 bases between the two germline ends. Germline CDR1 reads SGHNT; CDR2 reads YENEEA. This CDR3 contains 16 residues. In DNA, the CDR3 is TGTGCCAGCAGCTTAGGACAGACCACGAACACCGGGGAGCTGTTTTTT. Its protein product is CASSLGQTTNTGELFF.

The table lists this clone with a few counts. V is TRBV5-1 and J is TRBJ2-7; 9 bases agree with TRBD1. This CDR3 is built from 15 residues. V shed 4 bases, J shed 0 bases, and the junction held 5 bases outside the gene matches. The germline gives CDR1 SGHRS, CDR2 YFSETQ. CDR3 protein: CASSVGTGSSYEQYF. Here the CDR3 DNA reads TGCGCCAGCAGCGTCGGGACAGGGAGCTCCTACGAGCAGTACTTC.

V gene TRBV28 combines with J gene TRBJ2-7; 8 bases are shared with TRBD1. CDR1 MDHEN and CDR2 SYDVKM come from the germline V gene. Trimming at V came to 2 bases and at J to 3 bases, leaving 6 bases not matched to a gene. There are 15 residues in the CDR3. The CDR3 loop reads CASSLPGTGLYEQYF. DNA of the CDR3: TGTGCCAGCAGTTTACCGGGGACAGGCCTCTACGAGCAGTACTTC. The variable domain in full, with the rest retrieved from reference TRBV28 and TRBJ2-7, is DVKVTQSSRYLVKRTGEKVFLECVQDMDHENMFWYRQDPGLGLRLIYFSYDVKMKEKGDIPEGYSVSREKKERFSLILESASTNQTSMYLCASSLPGTGLYEQYFGPGTRLTVT.

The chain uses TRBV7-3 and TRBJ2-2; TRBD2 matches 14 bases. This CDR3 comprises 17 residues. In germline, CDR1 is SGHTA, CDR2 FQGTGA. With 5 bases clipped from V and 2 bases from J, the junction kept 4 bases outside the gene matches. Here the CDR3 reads CASSPTSGGENTGELFF. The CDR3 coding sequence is TGTGCCAGCAGCCCGACTAGCGGGGGGGAAAACACCGGGGAGCTGTTTTTT.

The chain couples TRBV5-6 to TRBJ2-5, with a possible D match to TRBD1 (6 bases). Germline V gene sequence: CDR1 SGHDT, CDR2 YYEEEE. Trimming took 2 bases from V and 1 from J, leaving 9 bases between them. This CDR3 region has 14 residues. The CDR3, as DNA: TGTGCCAGCAGCTTATTCAGGGGCCAAGAGACCCAGTACTTC. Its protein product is CASSLFRGQETQYF.

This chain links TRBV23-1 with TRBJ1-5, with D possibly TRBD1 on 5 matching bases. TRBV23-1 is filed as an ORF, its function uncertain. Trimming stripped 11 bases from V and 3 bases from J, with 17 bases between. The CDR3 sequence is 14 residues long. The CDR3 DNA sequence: TGCGCCGGGGCCGGGTCTACAACCAATCAGCCCCAGCATTTT. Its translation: CAGAGSTTNQPQHF.

The CDR3 nucleotides read TGTGCCAGCAGTTCCGACAGGCTTAACTATGGCTACACCTTC. Amino acids: CASSSDRLNYGYTF. The rearrangement uses TRBV28 and TRBJ1-2, with TRBD1 as a possible D gene (6 bases). The ends were cut back, 4 bases at V and 1 base at J, with 10 bases in the middle. This CDR3 is built from 14 residues. The germline gives CDR1 MDHEN, CDR2 SYDVKM.

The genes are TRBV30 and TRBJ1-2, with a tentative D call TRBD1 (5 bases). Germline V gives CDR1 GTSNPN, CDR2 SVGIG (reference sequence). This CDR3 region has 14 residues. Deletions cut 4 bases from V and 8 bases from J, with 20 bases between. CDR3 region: CAWTRRFGADGYTF. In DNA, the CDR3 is TGTGCCTGGACCCGGCGTTTTGGGGCCGACGGCTACACCTTC. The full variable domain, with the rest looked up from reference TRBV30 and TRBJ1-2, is SQTIHQWPATLVQPVGSPLSLECTVEGTSNPNLYWYRQAAGRGLQLLFYSVGIGQISSEVPQNLSASRPQDRQFILSSKKLLLSDSGFYLCAWTRRFGADGYTFGSGTRLTVV.

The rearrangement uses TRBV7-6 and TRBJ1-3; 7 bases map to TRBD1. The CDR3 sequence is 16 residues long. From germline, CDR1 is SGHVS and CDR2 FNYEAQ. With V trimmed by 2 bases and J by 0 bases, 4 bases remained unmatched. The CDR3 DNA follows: TGTGCCAGCAGCTTATCCTGGACAGGCTCTGGAAACACCATATATTTT. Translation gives CASSLSWTGSGNTIYF.

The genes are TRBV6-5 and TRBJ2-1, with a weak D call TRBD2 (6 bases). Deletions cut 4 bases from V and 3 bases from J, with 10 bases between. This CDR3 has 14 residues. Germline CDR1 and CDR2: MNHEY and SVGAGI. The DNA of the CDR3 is TGTGCCAGCAGTTCCCCGGGACTCTACAATGAGCAGTTCTTC. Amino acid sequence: CASSSPGLYNEQFF.

Here the CDR3 DNA reads TGTGCCAGCAAGGGACAGGGCCTTAATCAGCCCCAGCATTTT. Translation: CASKGQGLNQPQHF. The chain uses TRBV2 and TRBJ1-5; TRBD1 matches at 9 bases. The germline CDR1 and CDR2 sequences are SNHLY and FYNNEI. The V gene end was trimmed by 7 bases and the J gene end by 4 bases; junction bases not matched to a gene: 5. The CDR3 has 14 amino acids.

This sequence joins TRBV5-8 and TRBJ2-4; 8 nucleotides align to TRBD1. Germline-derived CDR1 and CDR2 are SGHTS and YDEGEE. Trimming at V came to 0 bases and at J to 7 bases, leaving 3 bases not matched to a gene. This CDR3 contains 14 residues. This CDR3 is CASSLGDRHNIQYF. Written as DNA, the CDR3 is TGTGCCAGCAGCTTGGGGGACAGGCATAACATTCAGTACTTC.

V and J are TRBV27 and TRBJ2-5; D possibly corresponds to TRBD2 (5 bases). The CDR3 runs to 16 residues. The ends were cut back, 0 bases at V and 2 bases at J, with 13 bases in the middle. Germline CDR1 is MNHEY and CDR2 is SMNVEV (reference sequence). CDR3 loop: CASSLSFRRGQETQYF. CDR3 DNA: TGTGCCAGCAGTTTATCTTTCAGACGGGGACAAGAGACCCAGTACTTC.

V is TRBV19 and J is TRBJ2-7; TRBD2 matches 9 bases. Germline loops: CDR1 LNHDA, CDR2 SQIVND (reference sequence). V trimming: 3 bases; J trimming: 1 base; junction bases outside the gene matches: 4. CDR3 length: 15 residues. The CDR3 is CASSIRLAGSYEQYF. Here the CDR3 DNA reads TGTGCCAGTAGTATTCGCCTAGCGGGGTCCTACGAGCAGTACTTC.

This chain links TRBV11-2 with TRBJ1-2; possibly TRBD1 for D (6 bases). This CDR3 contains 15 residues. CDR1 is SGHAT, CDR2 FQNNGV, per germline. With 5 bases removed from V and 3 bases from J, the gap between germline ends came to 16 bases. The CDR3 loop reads CASSGSGQGDYGYTF. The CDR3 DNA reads TGTGCCAGCAGCGGTTCGGGACAAGGAGACTATGGCTACACCTTC.

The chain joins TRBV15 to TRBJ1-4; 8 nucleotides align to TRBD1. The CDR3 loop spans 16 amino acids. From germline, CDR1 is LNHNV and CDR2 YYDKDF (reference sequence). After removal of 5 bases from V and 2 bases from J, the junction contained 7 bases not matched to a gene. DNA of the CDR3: TGTGCCACCAGCCCGGACAGGGCAGGGACTAATGAAAAACTGTTTTTT. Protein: CATSPDRAGTNEKLFF.

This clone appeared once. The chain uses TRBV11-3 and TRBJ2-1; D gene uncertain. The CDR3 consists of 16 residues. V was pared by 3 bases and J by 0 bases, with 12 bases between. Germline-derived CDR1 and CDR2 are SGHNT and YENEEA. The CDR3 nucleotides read TGTGCCAGCAGCTTGAGACCGGGTAGCTCCTACAATGAGCAGTTCTTC. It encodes CASSLRPGSSYNEQFF.

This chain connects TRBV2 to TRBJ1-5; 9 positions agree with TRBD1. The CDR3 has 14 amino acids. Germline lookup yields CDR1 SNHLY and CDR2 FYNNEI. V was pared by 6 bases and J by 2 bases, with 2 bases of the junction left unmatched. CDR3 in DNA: TGTGCCAGCAGGGGACAGGGCGGCAATCAGCCCCAGCATTTT. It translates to CASRGQGGNQPQHF. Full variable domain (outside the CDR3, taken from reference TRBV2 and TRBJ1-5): EPEVTQTPSHQVTQMGQEVILRCVPISNHLYFYWYRQILGQKVEFLVSFYNNEISEKSEIFDDQFSVERPDGSNFTLKIRSTKLEDSAMYFCASRGQGGNQPQHFGDGTRLSIL.

CDR3 in amino acids: CASSLITEQHSGANVLTF. DNA for the CDR3: TGCGCCAGCAGCTTGATCACAGAGCAACACTCTGGGGCCAACGTCCTGACTTTC. This chain links TRBV5-1 with TRBJ2-6; no reliable D call. Germline V CDR1 and CDR2: SGHRS, YFSETQ. CDR3 length: 18 amino acids. Trimming stripped 1 base from V and 0 bases from J, with 14 bases between.

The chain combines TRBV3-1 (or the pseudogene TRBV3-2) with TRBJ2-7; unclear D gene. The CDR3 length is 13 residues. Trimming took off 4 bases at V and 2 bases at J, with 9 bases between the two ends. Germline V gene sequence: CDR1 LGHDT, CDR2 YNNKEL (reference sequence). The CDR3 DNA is TGTGCCAGCAGCCGTGCAACAACCTACGAGCAGTACTTC. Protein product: CASSRATTYEQYF.

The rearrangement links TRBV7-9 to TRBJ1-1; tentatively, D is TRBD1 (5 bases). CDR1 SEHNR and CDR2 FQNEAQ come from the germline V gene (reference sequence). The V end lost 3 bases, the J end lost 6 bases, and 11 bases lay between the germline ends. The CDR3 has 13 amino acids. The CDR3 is CASSFRGEAEAFF. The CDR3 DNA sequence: TGTGCCAGCAGCTTTAGGGGTGAGGCTGAAGCTTTCTTT.